The rows below give T cell receptor beta chains drawn from one sample of a study of spatial heterogeneity in lung cancer. TCRdb fed the 5' RACE reads into MiXCR, producing one record per CDR3 protein. The repertoire holds tens of thousands of distinct CDR3 sequences, with roughly 6.7% as singletons. The sample consisted of lung tumor tissue, taken at surgery. Receptor source: a male donor with early-stage non-small cell lung cancer. Each CDR3 is given with its conserved first and last residue. Size is omitted from some rows. Given values are once, few, many or a class for expanded clones.

abundance	v_gene	CDR3aa
many	TRBV28	CASSLRDRGFVSNEKLFF
many	TRBV13	CASSFPGTVNTGELFF
few	TRBV7-9	CVSSYSGGTEAFF
medium-sized	TRBV19	CASSINGQVLQAQYF
many	TRBV9	CASSPRGLGDRAFYEQYF
-	TRBV27	CASSQSYRGQGEKLFF
many	TRBV9	CASSPNRGSSYNEQFF
many	TRBV7-6	CASSGQVNTEAFF
many	TRBV6-2/TRBV6-3	CASSYHLGRKTYEQYF
medium-sized	TRBV29-1	CSVADRVAFF
many	TRBV3-1	CASSQVFRRGSTDTQYF
many	TRBV29-1	CSVEYRGSEQFF
few	TRBV7-3	CASSPQVGGITDTQYF
many	TRBV20-1	CSAPRQRSNEKLFF
many	TRBV4-1	CASSQELRFPGIDEQFF
-	TRBV4-2	CASSQEGGQPQHF
many	TRBV28	CASSSLTRPFF
many	TRBV25-1	CASSSRSGGPRRTDTQYF
few	TRBV27	CASSFNGGREAFF
many	TRBV7-9	CASSLGQSPEQYF
medium-sized	TRBV28	CASSRQGVSIYEQYF
many	TRBV21-1	CASSTRQGSGELFF
many	TRBV6-2/TRBV6-3	CASTDRGPYEQYF
many	TRBV6-1	CASSEGQGHGYTF
medium-sized	TRBV12-3/TRBV12-4	CANKNRSTGELFF
many	TRBV6-5	CASSPHRDRGDYGYTF
-	TRBV5-1	CASSLGGGLSWETQYF
many	TRBV4-3	CASSHTSGGYEQFF
many	TRBV28	CASRGTAGRQPQHF
many	TRBV20-1	CSARDAQGEQPQHF
medium-sized	TRBV7-9	CASSPHKGTRSTDNEQFF
-	TRBV5-1	CASSGRPGANVLTF
once	TRBV27	CASRQVTGTEAFF
few	TRBV28	CASLGDSLTGELFF
many	TRBV9	CASSVATGISEAFF
few	TRBV14	CASSQAMVVRGNEQFF
many	TRBV29-1	CSASGTGSLNEQFF
few	TRBV6-5	CASFPSRGLPHEQYF
few	TRBV5-1	CASSWETVGYGYTF
-	TRBV5-1	CASSSLGRRATNEKLFF
-	TRBV28	CASRNPGRAEVAQYF
many	TRBV27	CASSLNRDEKLFF
many	TRBV20-1	CSADPTGSNGYTF
-	TRBV4-2	CARSQGQGNYGYTF
-	TRBV27	CASSLSGDRTSYNSPLHF
many	TRBV7-7	CASSPRGADTQYF
few	TRBV20-1	CSARPTSSYEQYF
many	TRBV11-2	CASSPTAGTTQETQYF
many	TRBV28	CASGKDRALTYEQYF
many	TRBV28	CASIIAGGDTDTQYF
many	TRBV3-1	CASRDSNLLYNEQFF
many	TRBV20-1	CSARVWTGGYTF
many	TRBV20-1	CSARAFRTGEPYNSPLHF
many	TRBV28	CASSLWRGTSGGVSYEQYF
-	TRBV20-1	CSALPRLEQFF
many	TRBV6-2/TRBV6-3	CASSASGRAKQYF
-	TRBV6-5	CASSSRTGTNYGYTF